The T cell receptor beta chain described here comes from a study of vaccination and CD4 T cells after COVID-19. Overall study: Stimulation of cells relied on overlapping spike peptides derived from SARS-CoV-2, HCoV-NL63, HCoV-OC43 and HCoV-229E.

Germline trimming cut 1 base from V and 12 bases from J; bases unmatched to any gene: 5. Germline CDR1 MDHEN, CDR2 SYDVKM. This CDR3 is built from 15 residues. Note on this clonotype: No antigen is known for it.

Treatment noted: roughly 10-day PBMC culture with coronavirus spike peptide pools or control peptides (ViraFEST assay). Once obtained from cultured CD4+ T cells, the DNA was sequenced using the Oncomine TCR Beta short-read assay. TCRdb redid the calling of the PCR reads with MiXCR, one entry per CDR3 protein. The sample lists about 15,000 distinct CDR3 sequences, about 44% seen once, with around an eighth in the top ten. This chain uses TRBV28 with TRBJ1-6, with 11 positions matching TRBD1. The sample comprised CD4+ T cells from blood, cultured in vitro. This TCR was sampled from a human donor who had recovered from COVID-19. The CDR3 region is CASSLSRTGGEPLHF. Written as DNA, the CDR3 is TGTGCCAGCAGTTTATCGCGGACAGGGGGCGAACCCCTCCACTTT.